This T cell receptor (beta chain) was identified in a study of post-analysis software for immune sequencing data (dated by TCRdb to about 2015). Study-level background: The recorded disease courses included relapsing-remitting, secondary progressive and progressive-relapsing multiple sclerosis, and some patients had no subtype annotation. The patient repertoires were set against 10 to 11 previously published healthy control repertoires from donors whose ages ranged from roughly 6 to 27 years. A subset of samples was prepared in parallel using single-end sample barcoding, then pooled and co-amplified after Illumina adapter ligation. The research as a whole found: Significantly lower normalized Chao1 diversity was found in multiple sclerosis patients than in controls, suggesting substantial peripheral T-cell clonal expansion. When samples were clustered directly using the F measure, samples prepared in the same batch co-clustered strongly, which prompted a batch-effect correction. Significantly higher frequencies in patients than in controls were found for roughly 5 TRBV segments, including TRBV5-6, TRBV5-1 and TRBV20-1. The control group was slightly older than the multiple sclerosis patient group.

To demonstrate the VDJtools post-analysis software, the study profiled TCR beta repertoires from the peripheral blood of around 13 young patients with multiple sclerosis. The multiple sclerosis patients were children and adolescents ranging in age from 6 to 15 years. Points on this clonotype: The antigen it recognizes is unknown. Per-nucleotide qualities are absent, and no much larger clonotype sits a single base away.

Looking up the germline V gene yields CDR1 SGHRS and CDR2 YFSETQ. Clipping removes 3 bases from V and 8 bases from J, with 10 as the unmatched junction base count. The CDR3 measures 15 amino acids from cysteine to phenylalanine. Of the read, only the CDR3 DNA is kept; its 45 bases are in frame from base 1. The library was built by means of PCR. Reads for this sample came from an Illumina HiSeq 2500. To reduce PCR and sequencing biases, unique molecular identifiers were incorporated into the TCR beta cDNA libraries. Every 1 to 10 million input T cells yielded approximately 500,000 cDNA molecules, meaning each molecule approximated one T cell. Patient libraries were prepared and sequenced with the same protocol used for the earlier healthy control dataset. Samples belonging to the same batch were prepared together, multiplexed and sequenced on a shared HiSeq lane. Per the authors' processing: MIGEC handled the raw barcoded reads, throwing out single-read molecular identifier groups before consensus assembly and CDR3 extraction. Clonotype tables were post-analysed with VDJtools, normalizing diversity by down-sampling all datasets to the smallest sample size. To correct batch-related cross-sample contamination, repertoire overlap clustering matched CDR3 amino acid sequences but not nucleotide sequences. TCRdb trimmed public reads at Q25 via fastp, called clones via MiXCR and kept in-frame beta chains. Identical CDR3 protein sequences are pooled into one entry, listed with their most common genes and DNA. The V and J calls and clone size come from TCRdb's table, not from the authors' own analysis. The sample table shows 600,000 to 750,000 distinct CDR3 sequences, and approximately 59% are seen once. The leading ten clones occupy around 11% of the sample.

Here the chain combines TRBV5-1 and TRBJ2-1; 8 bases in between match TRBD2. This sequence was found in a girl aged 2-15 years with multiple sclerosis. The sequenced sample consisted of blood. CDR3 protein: CASSSATSVADEQFF. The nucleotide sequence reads TGCGCCAGCAGCTCCGCGACTAGCGTGGCAGATGAGCAGTTCTTC.